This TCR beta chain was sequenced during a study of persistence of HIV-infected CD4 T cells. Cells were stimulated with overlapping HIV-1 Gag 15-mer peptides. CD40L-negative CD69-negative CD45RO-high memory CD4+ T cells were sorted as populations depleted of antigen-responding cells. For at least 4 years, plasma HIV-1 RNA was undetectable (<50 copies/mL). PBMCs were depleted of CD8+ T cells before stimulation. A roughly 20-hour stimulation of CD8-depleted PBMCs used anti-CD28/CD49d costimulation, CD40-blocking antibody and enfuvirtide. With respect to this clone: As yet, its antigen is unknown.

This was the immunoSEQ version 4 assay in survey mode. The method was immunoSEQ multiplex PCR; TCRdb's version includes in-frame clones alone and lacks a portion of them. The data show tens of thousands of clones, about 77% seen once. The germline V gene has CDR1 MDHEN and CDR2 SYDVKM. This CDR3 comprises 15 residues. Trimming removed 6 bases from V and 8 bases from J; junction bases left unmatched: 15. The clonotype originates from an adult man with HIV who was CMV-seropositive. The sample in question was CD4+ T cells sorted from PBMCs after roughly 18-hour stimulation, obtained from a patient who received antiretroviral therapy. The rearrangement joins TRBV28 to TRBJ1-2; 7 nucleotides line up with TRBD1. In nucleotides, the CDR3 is TGTGCCAGCAGCCGGACAGGCCCCTGGGTCGTGGGCTACACCTTC. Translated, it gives CASSRTGPWVVGYTF.